The text below deals with one TCR beta chain. This sample is drawn from a study of blood T cell repertoires in COVID-19. Study background: The cDNA or gDNA used as material had been derived from T cells, B-cell-depleted T cells, or PBMCs.

CDR3 length: 16 amino acids. Germline V gene data show CDR1 as SGHRS and CDR2 as YFSETQ. With 4 bases clipped from V and 7 bases from J, the junction kept 8 bases outside the gene matches. The method was immunoSEQ multiplex PCR; TCRdb's version includes in-frame clones alone and lacks a portion of them. Of 90,000 to 130,000 clones listed, around 84% are singletons. The rearrangement links TRBV5-1 to TRBJ2-1; 13 bases fit TRBD2. This clonotype was obtained from a middle-aged man with acute or convalescent COVID-19. The sample comprised peripheral blood. CDR3 DNA: TGCGCCAGCAGCCCGTGGACTAGCGGGGGTATGAATGAGCAGTTCTTC. Translation gives CASSPWTSGGMNEQFF.